The rows below give T cell receptor beta chains drawn from one sample of a study of low-dose radiotherapy and immunotherapy resistance in tumors. Via MiXCR, TCRdb re-called the reads, giving one row per CDR3 protein. The sample records 55,000 to 65,000 distinct CDR3 sequences, about 25% being singletons. Here the sequenced sample was PBMCs, taken before treatment. The receptors come from a male donor with rectosigmoid adenocarcinoma. The CDR3 runs from the conserved cysteine through the conserved F or W. Fields, in order: clone size, J gene, V gene, D gene, CDR3 protein, CDR3 DNA. A D gene is named only where the DNA matches it firmly. The size of a clone is reported for some rows only, either as once, few or many, or as a class for expanded clones.

many | TRBJ2-7 | TRBV28 | - | CASSSSGVEQYF | TGTGCCAGCAGCTCGTCGGGGGTCGAGCAGTACTTC
many | TRBJ1-5 | TRBV20-1 | - | CSAISPFSNQPQHF | TGCAGTGCTATATCCCCCTTTAGCAATCAGCCCCAGCATTTT
- | TRBJ1-2 | TRBV29-1 | - | CSVEEAAYGYTF | TGCAGCGTTGAGGAGGCTGCCTATGGCTACACCTTC
- | TRBJ2-2 | TRBV18 | - | CASSPQGTNTGELFF | TGTGCCAGCTCACCTCAGGGTACGAACACCGGGGAGCTGTTTTTT
few | TRBJ1-2 | TRBV29-1 | - | CSVGYSFYGYTF | TGCAGCGTTGGATACTCTTTCTATGGCTACACCTTC
many | TRBJ2-3 | TRBV28 | TRBD2 | CASSTRLAGGGMVWTDTQYF | TGTGCCAGCAGTACACGACTAGCGGGCGGGGGGATGGTATGGACAGATACGCAGTATTTT
few | TRBJ1-1 | TRBV28 | - | CASSLGVAFGLNTEAFF | TGTGCCAGCAGTTTAGGGGTCGCCTTTGGGCTGAACACTGAAGCTTTCTTT
- | TRBJ1-6 | TRBV6-6 | - | CASTQWTANSPLHF | TGTGCCAGCACCCAATGGACGGCCAATTCACCCCTCCACTTT
- | TRBJ2-4 | TRBV12-3/TRBV12-4 | TRBD1 | CASSEGAENIQYF | TGTGCCAGCAGCGAGGGGGCGGAGAACATTCAGTACTTC
many | TRBJ2-6 | TRBV14 | TRBD1 | CASSQGADRGYGANVLTF | TGTGCCAGCAGCCAAGGCGCGGACAGGGGATACGGGGCCAACGTCCTGACTTTC
many | TRBJ2-7 | TRBV7-2 | - | CASSPDGLGEQYF | TGTGCCAGCAGCCCTGACGGCTTGGGCGAGCAGTACTTC
many | TRBJ2-1 | TRBV11-2 | - | CASSSRIYEQFF | TGTGCCAGCAGCTCCCGGATTTATGAGCAGTTCTTC
many | TRBJ2-2 | TRBV2 | TRBD2 | CASSENLAGVYTGELFF | TGTGCCAGCAGTGAAAACCTAGCGGGAGTATACACCGGGGAGCTGTTTTTT
many | TRBJ2-5 | TRBV28 | TRBD2 | CASSPAGLAGVGWETQYF | TGTGCCAGCAGTCCAGCGGGACTAGCGGGAGTCGGGTGGGAGACCCAGTACTTC
many | TRBJ1-2 | TRBV2 | - | CASSAKGTYGYTF | TGTGCCAGCAGTGCAAAGGGCACCTATGGCTACACCTTC
- | TRBJ2-5 | TRBV3-1 | - | CASSPSAPGQTQYF | TGTGCCAGCAGCCCATCCGCCCCAGGGCAGACCCAGTACTTC
- | TRBJ2-4 | TRBV7-2 | TRBD2 | CASSSKASGQYF | TGTGCCAGCAGTTCCAAGGCTAGCGGGCAGTACTTC
- | TRBJ2-2 | TRBV11-2 | - | CASKTGINSGELFF | TGTGCCTCGAAGACCGGCATAAACTCCGGGGAGCTGTTTTTT
many | TRBJ2-1 | TRBV19 | - | CASCRGAGGNEQFF | TGTGCCAGTTGCCGGGGCGCTGGGGGCAATGAGCAGTTCTTC
medium-sized | TRBJ2-1 | TRBV7-2 | TRBD1 | CASRPGGQNVYNEQFF | TGTGCCAGCAGGCCAGGGGGACAAAACGTCTACAATGAGCAGTTCTTC
many | TRBJ2-6 | TRBV19 | - | CASTHYPSSGANVLTF | TGTGCCAGTACCCACTACCCCTCCTCTGGGGCCAACGTCCTGACTTTC
many | TRBJ2-7 | TRBV6-1 | TRBD1 | CASSWTGVAEQYF | TGTGCCAGCAGCTGGACAGGGGTGGCCGAGCAGTACTTC
many | TRBJ1-1 | TRBV5-6 | - | CASSLKGGAVNTEAFF | TGTGCCAGCAGCTTAAAAGGCGGGGCAGTAAACACTGAAGCTTTCTTT
many | TRBJ2-7 | TRBV14 | TRBD1 | CASSQRPGGVGRGSYEQYF | TGTGCCAGCAGCCAACGCCCAGGGGGCGTGGGAAGGGGCTCCTACGAGCAGTACTTC
- | TRBJ2-5 | TRBV12-3/TRBV12-4 | TRBD1 | CASGNRDRKETQYF | TGTGCCAGCGGGAACCGGGACAGAAAAGAGACCCAGTACTTC
many | TRBJ2-7 | TRBV6-4 | TRBD2 | CASSDWTSGRPFSYEQYF | TGTGCCAGCAGTGACTGGACTAGCGGGAGGCCCTTCTCCTACGAGCAGTACTTC
- | TRBJ2-7 | TRBV7-9 | TRBD2 | CAISPSGRLLYEQYF | TGTGCCATCAGCCCTAGCGGGAGGCTCCTATACGAGCAGTACTTC
many | TRBJ2-3 | TRBV19 | - | CASSIGIPRGTDTQYF | TGTGCCAGTAGTATTGGCATCCCCCGGGGAACAGATACGCAGTATTTT
many | TRBJ2-1 | TRBV6-2/TRBV6-3 | - | CASSSRVNNEQFF | TGTGCCAGCAGCTCCAGGGTAAACAATGAGCAGTTCTTC
- | TRBJ2-7 | TRBV6-1 | TRBD2 | CASSPLAGGPNEQYF | TGTGCCAGCAGTCCTTTAGCGGGAGGGCCCAACGAGCAGTACTTC
many | TRBJ1-5 | TRBV6-2/TRBV6-3 | - | CASSYSTLTNQPQHF | TGTGCCAGCAGTTACTCGACGTTGACTAATCAGCCCCAGCATTTT